This TCR beta chain was sequenced in a study of blood T cell repertoires in COVID-19. Turning to the study itself: Acute-phase and convalescent COVID-19 samples originated in the United States, Italy and Spain. Sources were T cells, B-cell-depleted T cells, or PBMCs; the material itself was cDNA or gDNA.

Authors' processing steps: Estimates of nucleated cell counts were drawn from the amplification of reference gene primers. The data were produced by immunoSEQ multiplex PCR, yet TCRdb's version contains in-frame clones alone and is incomplete. The D gene and trimming were derived from the DNA, and the V and J assignments and clone size from that table. The table lists 73,000 or so clones, about four fifths of them singletons. The germline gives CDR1 SGHDN, CDR2 FVKESK. The CDR3 has 13 amino acids. The germline V and J ends were trimmed by 7 bases and 8 bases, with 17 bases remaining between them. Sequencing used peripheral blood. This chain links TRBV14 with TRBJ1-2; possible D gene TRBD1, 6 bases. The TCR sequence derives from a man between 45 and 60 years old with active COVID-19. The CDR3 bases are TGTGCCAGCACCAGGGGTCCGATCTGGGGCTACACCTTC. Amino acid sequence: CASTRGPIWGYTF.